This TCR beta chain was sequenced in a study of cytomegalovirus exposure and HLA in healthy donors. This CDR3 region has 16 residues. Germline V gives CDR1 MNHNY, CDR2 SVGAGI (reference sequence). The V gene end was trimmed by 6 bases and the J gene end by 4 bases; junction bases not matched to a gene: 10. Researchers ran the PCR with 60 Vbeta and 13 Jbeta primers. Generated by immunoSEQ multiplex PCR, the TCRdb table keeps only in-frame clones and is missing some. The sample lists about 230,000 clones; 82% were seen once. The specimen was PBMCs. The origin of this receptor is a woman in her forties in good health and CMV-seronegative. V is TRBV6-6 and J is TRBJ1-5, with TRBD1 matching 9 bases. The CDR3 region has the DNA TGTGCCAGCAGGTCTACAGGGGGCGCGGGGAATCAGCCCCAGCATTTT. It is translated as CASRSTGGAGNQPQHF.